These T cell receptor beta chains were read from a single sample in a study of CD8+ T cells in alopecia areata. Here immunoSEQ multiplex PCR was the method, and the copy in TCRdb shows in-frame clones only, minus some. The data contain about 76,000 clones, around 67% of them seen just once; the ten biggest clones take up about 20%. The sample in question was CD8+ T cells sorted from blood, obtained at week 24, from a patient treated with tofacitinib. These receptors came from a human donor with alopecia areata. Each CDR3 is given with its conserved first and last residue.

v_call cdr3_aa
TRBV27 CASSLGTDYGYTF
TRBV13 CASSSSRTSGSLETQYF
TRBV6-5 CASSDLTAYNEQFF
TRBV27 CASNPGGGSLLTAANYGYTF
TRBV5-1 CASRGQGYNQPQHF
TRBV10-3 CATGTDLVGADTQYF
TRBV19 CASSPGDSNQPQHF
TRBV7-8 CASSLGRDDDYGYTF
TRBV2 CASSLPGDYEQYF
TRBV19 CASSMVGEGTGELFF